This T cell receptor (beta chain) was identified in a study of cytomegalovirus exposure and HLA in healthy donors (dated 2017 in TCRdb). Some background on the complete study: According to an earlier analysis of 450 to 650 of the donors, some 170 million T cells yielded roughly 110 million unique TCR beta sequences and approximately 300 Gb of sequence data. Roughly 300 gigabases of sequencing data and approximately 80 million unique TCR sequences were included in an early release covering about 700 HLA-typed donors. On average, 235,054 unique TCR beta nucleotide sequences were sequenced per donor among roughly 430 genotyped donors of the cohort, with roughly 19% of those sequences being non-productive. The number of typed donors differed by locus: about 629-630 for A, B, C, DRB1 and DQB1; approximately 530 for DQA1; fewer than 610 for DPA1; and roughly 490 for DPB1. High-throughput TCR immunosequencing, statistical association of individual TCRs with disease status, and machine learning were combined to predict cytomegalovirus infection status. Donor age, sex, ethnicity and CMV serostatus were compiled alongside the repertoire data. A separate validation cohort of over 95 different subjects was used in addition to the 666-subject first cohort. In a later analysis, previously published TCR beta repertoires from roughly 710 donors were re-analyzed and high-resolution HLA genotyping was added so that TCR occurrence patterns could be studied. The study aimed to test whether signatures of past pathogen exposure could be identified by cataloging public T cell receptors. All discovery cohort repertoires had been generated using a single sequencing platform. Among the roughly 370 genotyped donors, around 81% belonged to the genetic ancestry cluster associated with self-reported Caucasian donors. A later genetic analysis used genome-wide SNP genotypes for about 65% of the 666 donors, treating that subset as a discovery cohort. About five DR-DQ haplotypes were handled as single units for association and clustering, since linkage in the cohort was strong. An earlier analysis of several hundred of the donors used high-throughput TCR beta sequencing to judge whether each TCR beta V gene segment behaved as functional or pseudogenic. Rather than drawing on any new phenotypic data, the later analysis identified candidate immune exposures from TCR beta sequences and the way those sequences occurred across donors. The study profiled the T cell repertoires of hundreds of subjects by immunosequencing and related them to cytomegalovirus serostatus. Class I and class II HLA loci were covered by the typing at four-digit resolution. Points the paper makes about the study in general: The study gave a list of about 160 TCR beta chains associated with cytomegalovirus. A later analysis found that TCR association rates varied across HLA loci, with DRB1 alleles showing the most associated TCRs and HLA-C alleles the fewest. A later analysis found that most CMV-associated TCR beta chains appeared HLA-restricted, with HLA associations seemingly driven largely by CMV exposure. In both the original and validation cohorts, the classifier was reported to diagnose cytomegalovirus status with high specificity and sensitivity. In a later analysis, several top co-occurrence clusters were reported to appear linked to parvovirus B19, influenza, CMV and Epstein-Barr virus. In a later analysis, HLA-associated TCR beta chains were found to be more clonally expanded and to have lower generation probabilities than equally common non-associated chains. Three of the identified cytomegalovirus-associated TCR beta chains were confirmed in vitro to be specific for cytomegalovirus antigens. Across donors, most TCR sequences were observed very rarely, whereas some public TCRs were present in many individuals. In a later genetic analysis, a missense DCLRE1C variant was associated with V-gene and J-gene trimming of TCR beta chains, and the association was replicated in an independent cohort. In a later analysis, 15,000 to 20,000 TCR beta sequences were associated with specific HLA alleles at a false discovery rate of 0.05. Compared with the approximately 720-donor mean, donors in an Asian-associated ancestry cluster had fewer N-insertions in productive TCRs, according to a later genetic analysis. The authors suggested that the approach could potentially be generalized to other disease states and immunological phenotypes. Broadly in line with IMGT annotations, most TCR beta V segments showed up in productive rearrangements about 90% or about 30% of the time in an earlier analysis of several hundred of the donors. Linkage disequilibrium might explain the correlated functional status among segregating V segments, but an unknown experimental factor could not be excluded. Roughly 17 rarely observed V segments, including chromosome 9 orphons, were excluded from the earlier analysis of approximately 500 of the donors because counts were too low. The cohort was sequenced for TCR beta chains only, and without alpha or paired-chain data the features that could be detected were limited. Immune exposure information for the cohort was limited to CMV serostatus. Because HLA typing was missing for some donors at each locus, association tests included only the typed subset. A further reported finding was that TCR beta sequences accurately predicted the HLA-A and HLA-B alleles for most subjects in the first cohort. A cluster of highly shared sequence variants was judged likely to represent a technical artifact of the sequencing pipeline. Sequencing depth was assumed to be roughly uniform across donors in the presence/absence analyses, though that assumption may not hold. When HLA alleles, especially DR and DQ, strongly co-occurred, TCR associations were difficult to assign to individual alleles.

To prepare the library, the immunoSEQ multiplex PCR assay was applied. The multiplex PCR relied on a mix of 60 forward primers for TCR Vbeta segments and 13 reverse primers for TCR Jbeta segments. A multiplex PCR assay on genomic DNA amplified the CDR3 region of rearranged TCR beta genes. On the Illumina HiSeq System, the amplified TCR beta libraries were sequenced as 87-base-pair reads. Regarding the original processing steps: A later analysis tallied roughly 78 million unique TCR beta chains across the 660 or so repertoires, and some 10 million of those chains were shared by two or more donors. A nearest-neighbor algorithm error-corrected the raw reads and collapsed the reads into unique sequences, merging closely related sequences to remove PCR and sequencing errors. V, D and J gene segments were assigned by aligning CDR3 sequences to IMGT reference sequences. For a sequence to be retained, a match of at least six nucleotides to both a V gene segment and a J gene segment was required. Rearrangements were classified as productive when the CDR3 lacked stop codons and remained in frame with V and J, and all other rearrangements were classified as non-productive. Following IMGT convention, CDR3 was defined as the stretch from the second conserved V-encoded cysteine up to the conserved J-encoded phenylalanine. In an earlier analysis of approximately 500 of the donors, sequences lacking an unambiguous match to a single V gene segment were excluded. In an earlier analysis of approximately 550 of the donors, V segments were called functional above 56.7% productive rearrangements and were called segregating when the between-donor standard deviation exceeded 5%. A statistical classification framework was built to diagnose cytomegalovirus status from the catalog of TCR beta chain sequences. V and J gene assignment, in a later analysis, came from comparing TCR nucleotide sequences with IMGT/GENE-DB human TR gene sequences. Using the TCRdist pipeline, a later analysis assigned CDR3 sequences along with most-parsimonious VDJ recombination scenarios. In a later analysis, each TCR beta chain was defined by its CDR3 amino acid sequence together with its V-gene family, and reads lacking a unique V-gene family were excluded. As a way to deal with suspected cross-contamination and a sequencing artifact, a later analysis dropped hundreds of nucleotide sequences that were highly shared and had low generation probability. In a later analysis, a clonal expansion index for each public chain was calculated from normalized within-repertoire ranks of inferred template counts. A later analysis computed generation probabilities with a VDJ recombination model fitted to out-of-frame rearrangements, and checked the results against IGoR. In a later analysis, hypergeometric tests were used to score TCR-TCR, TCR-HLA and TCR-CMV co-occurrence, with a repertoire-size bias correction applied to TCR pairs. A later analysis estimated false discovery rates by permuting HLA or CMV assignments 20 times. A later analysis grouped co-occurring TCRs with DBSCAN, adding TCRdist sequence similarity when clustering within HLA-allele-positive subsets. For co-occurrence clustering, repertoires with fewer than 30,000 or more than 120,000 public chains were excluded, along with a handful of repertoires with anomalous nucleotide sharing. TCRdb mirrors the immuneACCESS table, restricted to in-frame sequences. Some clones are absent from its copies; in checked studies, under half trace to an unresolved V gene, and the reason for the others is unknown. V, J and clone size are taken as reported in that table, and D and trimming were inferred from the DNA itself. This sample is represented by some 100,000 clones; under 85% of them were singletons. The ten most abundant clones make up 6.5% to 8.5% of the sample.

The cohort consisted of approximately 670 healthy bone marrow donors. All cohort members were sampled while nominally healthy, although unrecorded immune exposures were likely present. The donor was CMV seropositive and belonged to the group of 270 or so seropositive cohort members. A peripheral blood sample was collected from each donor, and TCR beta sequencing was performed on peripheral blood mononuclear cells. Genomic DNA was extracted from the blood cell samples with the Qiagen DNeasy Blood Extraction Kit. Notes on this clone: Its antigen has not been determined. No base quality information exists; no much larger clone differs at one position.

Sequenced material: PBMCs. The clonotype was recovered from a woman aged 50 to 65 in good health and CMV-seropositive.

The nucleotide sequence is given as TGCGCCAGCAGCCGAATCCCCCCGGGCGGGGGGGGCCACAATGAGCAGTTCTTC. The encoded protein is CASSRIPPGGGGHNEQFF. The rearranged chain carries TRBV5-1 and TRBJ2-1; a stretch of 9 junction bases matches TRBD2. The germline V end is reduced by 4 bases and the J end by 5 bases; junction bases left unmatched: 16. Taken from cysteine to phenylalanine, the CDR3 has 18 residues. Solely the CDR3 DNA is kept, with 54 bases framed from the first base. The germline V gene sets CDR1 to SGHRS and CDR2 to YFSETQ. The CDR3 plus the reference TRBV5-1 and TRBJ2-1 genes for the other parts give the full variable domain: KAGVTQTPRYLIKTRGQQVTLSCSPISGHRSVSWYQQTPGQGLQFLFEYFSETQRNKGNFPGRFSGRQFSNSRSEMNVSTLELGDSALYLCASSRIPPGGGGHNEQFFGPGTRLTVL.